This TCR beta chain was captured in a study of OX40 agonist ivuxolimab in advanced cancers. Here immunoSEQ multiplex PCR was the method, and the copy in TCRdb shows in-frame clones only, minus some. In the table there are roughly 29,000 clones, about nine tenths of which are singletons. If patients had autoimmune disease history or systemic immunosuppression, they were excluded. This receptor was obtained from an adult with an advanced solid tumor such as melanoma, head and neck, liver or kidney cancer. The material sequenced was CD4+ or CD8+ T cells sorted from blood, taken in a trial of the OX40 agonist ivuxolimab.

The CDR3 reads CASSPGEGRVTEAFF. The CDR3 DNA reads as TGTGCCAGCAGCCCGGGGGAGGGAAGGGTCACTGAAGCTTTCTTT. This chain connects TRBV7-6 to TRBJ1-1, with D perhaps TRBD1 (5 bases). Trimming took 5 bases from V and 4 from J, leaving 17 bases between them. The germline V gene has CDR1 SGHVS and CDR2 FNYEAQ. The CDR3 contains 15 residues.